This paragraph covers one T cell receptor beta chain sequence. Its target antigen remains unknown. No per-base quality is available; no much larger clone lies one base away. The sample comes from a study of OX40 agonist ivuxolimab in advanced cancers. A note on the overall study: Ivuxolimab was an agonistic, fully human IgG2 monoclonal antibody directed against OX40 (CD134), a costimulatory receptor. The point of sequencing TCRbeta in the periphery was to test whether ivuxolimab changed TCR sequence diversity and drove clonal T-cell expansion. A male proportion of 82.7% and a mean age of approximately 60 years, ranging from 23 to 79, were recorded for the dose-escalation cohort. Intravenous ivuxolimab was administered to patients every 2 weeks at six dose levels: 0.01, 0.1, 0.3, 1.5, 3 and 10 mg/kg. Of the 50 to 55 patients in dose escalation, 19 had hepatocellular carcinoma, some 15 had melanoma, 9 had renal cell carcinoma and 9 had head and neck cancer. The paper covers the monotherapy dose-escalation part of the phase I ivuxolimab trial, which included N ≈ 50 patients. Three dose-escalation patients achieved partial responses, one with hepatocellular carcinoma and two with cutaneous melanoma. Prior anti-PD-1, anti-PD-L1 or anti-CTLA-4 therapy was permitted, and approximately 42% of dose-escalation patients had received checkpoint inhibitors.

The trial excluded patients who had a history of autoimmune disease or who were on systemic immunosuppression. Peripheral blood for TCR sequencing was collected from all dose cohorts at baseline, on cycle 4 day 1, and on cycle 7 day 1. The samples were taken from a phase I, first-in-human, multicenter, open-label dose-escalation trial of ivuxolimab. Adults with locally advanced or metastatic melanoma, renal cell carcinoma, hepatocellular carcinoma or head and neck squamous cell carcinoma were enrolled in the trial. Before TCR sequencing, CD4+ T cells and CD8+ T cells from peripheral blood were sorted into separate populations. To sequence the TCRbeta CDR3 region, genomic DNA was isolated from the sorted cells. The immunoSEQ Assay was used to sequence the TCRbeta CDR3 regions. Drawn from immuneACCESS, this table holds only the in-frame rearrangements with V and J called that TCRdb kept. Clones are partly lost; checked studies trace under half to an unresolved V gene and leave the rest unexplained. Within this sample are 27,000 or so clones, with 84% of them counted one time only. The top ten clonotypes cover around 23% of the sample.

Including the terminal cysteine and phenylalanine, the CDR3 comprises 13 residues. The read is trimmed to its CDR3 DNA, 39 bases read in frame from base 1. CDR1 and CDR2, per the germline V gene, are SNHLY and FYNNEI. Relative to germline, V is 6 bases shorter and J is 3 bases shorter, with 11 bases between their ends. On the study overall, not on this receptor specifically: After ivuxolimab, more expanded clones were found on average in CD8+ T cells than in CD4+ T cells. Low levels of normalized T-cell clonal expansion were also shown by some nonresponding patients. Partial responders in the 0.1-3.0 mg/kg groups had among the lowest normalized peripheral clonal expansion, especially among CD8+ T cells. The antigen specificity of the peripheral T cells that underwent clonal expansion was not determined. At doses of 0.1 to 3.0 mg/kg, clonal expansion of both CD4+ and CD8+ T cells in blood was seen between baseline and week 6.

This sequence originates from an adult with an advanced solid tumor such as melanoma, head and neck, liver or kidney cancer. The chain couples TRBV2 to TRBJ2-5; no D gene is confidently identified. Material: CD4+ or CD8+ T cells sorted from blood, obtained in a trial of the OX40 agonist ivuxolimab. The CDR3 region has the sequence CASSPGLEETQYF. In nucleotide form, the sequence is TGTGCCAGCAGCCCGGGTCTTGAAGAGACCCAGTACTTC.